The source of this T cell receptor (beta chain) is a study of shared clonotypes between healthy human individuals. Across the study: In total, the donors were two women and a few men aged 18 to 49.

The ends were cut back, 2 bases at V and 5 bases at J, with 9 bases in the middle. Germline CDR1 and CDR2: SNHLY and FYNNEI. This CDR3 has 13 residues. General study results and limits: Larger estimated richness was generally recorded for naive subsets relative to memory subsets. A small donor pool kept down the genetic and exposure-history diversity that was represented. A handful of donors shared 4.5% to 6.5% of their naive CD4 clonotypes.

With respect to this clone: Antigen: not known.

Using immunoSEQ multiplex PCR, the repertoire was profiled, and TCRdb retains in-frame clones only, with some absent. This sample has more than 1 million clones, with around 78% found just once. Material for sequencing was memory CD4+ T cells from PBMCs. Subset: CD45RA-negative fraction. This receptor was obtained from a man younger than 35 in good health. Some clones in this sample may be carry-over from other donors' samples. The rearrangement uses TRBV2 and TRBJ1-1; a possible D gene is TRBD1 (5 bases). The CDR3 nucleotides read TGTGCCAGCAGTGAACGTCCAGGGACTGAAGCTTTCTTT. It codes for CASSERPGTEAFF.